A single sample is the source of the 30 T cell receptor beta chains below, sequenced in a study of blood T cells in healthy people across ages. With a J-beta primer mix and a sample-barcoded 5' primer, a second PCR ran roughly 6 to 11 cycles. TCRdb redid the calling of the 5' RACE reads with MiXCR, one entry per CDR3 protein. The sample shows roughly 800,000 distinct CDR3 sequences, just under 25% of them seen only once. These data were also filed under a second study, of T cells of mothers and their children.

The sample taken for sequencing was blood. Source of these receptors: a boy between 10 and 17 years old in good health.

This clonotype has only a few counts. The chain employs TRBV25-1 and TRBJ2-5; 8 positions agree with TRBD2. The V gene end was trimmed by 6 bases and the J gene end by 5 bases; junction bases not matched to a gene: 14. CDR1 and CDR2 from the germline V gene are MGHDK and SYGVNS. CDR3 length: 16 amino acids. Here the CDR3 reads CASSRSRFGGDETQYF. The DNA for the CDR3 is TGTGCCAGCAGCCGTTCCCGCTTCGGGGGGGATGAGACCCAGTACTTC.

CDR3 coding DNA: TGCGCCAGCAGCCCTTCGGACGGGGGAGAGACCCAGTACTTC. This sequence encodes CASSPSDGGETQYF. The chain couples TRBV5-1 to TRBJ2-5; D might be TRBD2 (6 bases). Trimming took 4 bases from V and 4 from J, leaving 14 bases between them. Germline V gene sequence: CDR1 SGHRS, CDR2 YFSETQ. This CDR3 is 14 amino acids long.

This clonotype was recorded a few times. V and J are TRBV4-2 and TRBJ2-7, with TRBD1 identical over 7 bases. V lost 4 bases, J lost 3 bases, and 9 bases stayed unmatched. Germline lookup yields CDR1 LGHNA and CDR2 YNFKEQ. The CDR3 is 15 amino acids. The CDR3 spells CASSLGQVNFYEQYF. In nucleotides, the CDR3 is TGTGCCAGCAGCCTAGGACAGGTGAACTTCTACGAGCAGTACTTC.

The chain employs TRBV14 and TRBJ1-3; D is unclear. Germline CDR1 reads SGHDN; CDR2 reads FVKESK. The CDR3 length is 14 residues. Between the trimmed V and J ends, which lost 4 bases and 4 bases, there was a span of 11 bases. The CDR3 coding sequence is TGTGCCAGCAGCCCCCTGGGTCCCGGAAACACCATATATTTT. Its translation: CASSPLGPGNTIYF.

The chain recombines TRBV20-1 with TRBJ2-4; D call uncertain. V lost 6 bases and J 2 bases, leaving 8 bases between the germline ends. Germline V lookup: CDR1 DFQATT, CDR2 SNEGSKA (reference sequence). The CDR3 runs to 12 residues. CDR3 region: CSAGRTKNIQYF. CDR3 DNA: TGCAGTGCAGGGCGAACCAAAAACATTCAGTACTTC.

The gene calls are TRBV29-1 and TRBJ1-1; D ambiguous. This CDR3 has 14 residues. V lost 1 base and J lost 8, with 17 bases in between. Germline V gene lookup returns CDR1 SQVTM and CDR2 ANQGSEA. The CDR3 protein is CSVEVEGSFTEAFF. Written as DNA, the CDR3 is TGCAGCGTTGAAGTAGAAGGCAGCTTCACCGAAGCTTTCTTT.

The chain has TRBV7-8 and TRBJ2-5; TRBD1 or TRBD2 may be the D gene (5 bases each). The V end lost 2 bases, the J end lost 2 bases, and 15 bases lay between the germline ends. CDR1 and CDR2 (germline): SGHVS, FQNEAQ. This CDR3 spans 16 amino acids. The CDR3 region has the DNA TGTGCCAGCAGCTTAACCACGCCAGGGAGTCAAGAGACCCAGTACTTC. Translated, it gives CASSLTTPGSQETQYF.

The rearrangement joins TRBV5-6 to TRBJ2-1; TRBD2 agrees at 9 bases. The V and J ends lost 2 bases and 2 bases, in that order; junction bases with no gene match: 8. The germline V gene encodes CDR1 SGHDT and CDR2 YYEEEE. This CDR3 contains 17 residues. The CDR3 protein is CASSFGVAGVAYNEQFF. CDR3 nucleotides: TGTGCCAGCAGCTTTGGGGTAGCGGGAGTGGCCTACAATGAGCAGTTCTTC.

This chain uses TRBV21-1 with TRBJ1-2; TRBD1 reflects the table's D call only, with no check against the DNA. TRBV21-1 is a documented pseudogene. The CDR3 has 15 amino acids. CDR3 nucleotide sequence: TGTGCCAGCAGCAAAGTCGGCAGGGGACCGTACGGCTACACCTTC. Translated, it gives CASSKVGRGPYGYTF.

This clonotype occurred a few times. The chain is built from TRBV2 and TRBJ2-2; the D gene is possibly TRBD2 (6 bases). Germline CDR1 SNHLY, CDR2 FYNNEI. This CDR3 is 15 amino acids long. V dropped 5 bases and J dropped 5 bases, with 15 bases sitting between them. The CDR3, as DNA: TGTGCCAGCAGTAGTATATCGGGGGAAACCGGGGAGCTGTTTTTT. Translation: CASSSISGETGELFF.

This clonotype was seen a few times. V and J are TRBV12-3 or TRBV12-4 and TRBJ2-2, with 7 bases fitting TRBD2. The V gene end was trimmed by 4 bases and the J gene end by 1 base; junction bases not matched to a gene: 3. The CDR3 contains 15 residues. The CDR3 DNA is TGTGCCAGCAGTTGGGGGGGAATGAACACCGGGGAGCTGTTTTTT. Translation gives CASSWGGMNTGELFF.

V is TRBV28 and J is TRBJ1-4; no firm D call. Deletions cut 6 bases from V and 0 bases from J, with 11 bases between. Per the germline V gene, CDR1 is MDHEN and CDR2 is SYDVKM. The CDR3 length is 15 residues. CDR3 nucleotides: TGTGCCAGCAGGAGCGGGTTGGCAACTAATGAAAAACTGTTTTTT. Translating gives CASRSGLATNEKLFF.

This chain uses TRBV7-3 with TRBJ2-2; D is unclear. Trimming left V 8 bases short and J 3 bases short, with 7 bases between. The CDR3 totals 12 residues. The germline V gene encodes CDR1 SGHTA and CDR2 FQGTGA. As DNA, the CDR3 is TGTGCCAGCGGTACCTACACCGGGGAGCTGTTTTTT. It yields the protein CASGTYTGELFF.

The rearrangement uses TRBV7-9 and TRBJ2-2; possibly TRBD1 for D (6 bases). Looked up from germline, CDR1 is SEHNR and CDR2 is FQNEAQ (reference sequence). V lost 11 bases, J lost 0 bases, and 16 bases lay in between. CDR3 length: 15 amino acids. The CDR3 coding sequence is TGTGCCTTAAAGGGGACATCTACGAACACCGGGGAGCTGTTTTTT. Protein: CALKGTSTNTGELFF.

This clonotype occurred a few times. The chain combines TRBV4-1 with TRBJ1-4, with no clear D. Deletions cut 1 base from V and 6 bases from J, with 6 bases between. This CDR3 is 13 amino acids long. The germline V gene has CDR1 MGHRA and CDR2 YSYEKL. The CDR3 is CASSQVVDEKLFF. CDR3 DNA sequence: TGCGCCAGCAGCCAAGTTGTTGATGAAAAACTGTTTTTT.

The chain recombines TRBV4-3 with TRBJ2-7, with 9 nucleotides matching TRBD2. The V and J ends lost 4 bases and 1 base, in that order; junction bases with no gene match: 5. CDR1 and CDR2 (germline): LGHNA, YSLEER. The CDR3 extends over 15 amino acids. The DNA for the CDR3 is TGCGCCAGCAGCCCTGCGGCGGGAGGGTCCTACGAGCAGTACTTC. It encodes CASSPAAGGSYEQYF.

The gene calls are TRBV10-2 and TRBJ2-1, with TRBD1 matching over 7 bases. V lost 3 bases, J lost 6 bases, and 5 bases stayed unmatched. In germline, CDR1 is WSHSY, CDR2 SAAADI. The CDR3 consists of 14 residues. This CDR3 reads CASSEWGQPNEQFF. Here the CDR3 DNA reads TGCGCCAGCAGTGAATGGGGACAGCCCAATGAGCAGTTCTTC.

The rearrangement links TRBV7-8 to TRBJ2-1; D is possibly TRBD2 (6 bases). V dropped 4 bases and J dropped 9 bases, with 16 bases sitting between them. Germline-derived CDR1 and CDR2 are SGHVS and FQNEAQ. CDR3 length: 14 amino acids. The CDR3 reads CASSSQAGAGEQFF. The CDR3 DNA reads TGTGCCAGCAGCTCTCAAGCGGGTGCGGGTGAGCAGTTCTTC.

The chain uses TRBV15 and TRBJ2-5; 8 nucleotides agree with TRBD1. Germline assignment: CDR1 LNHNV and CDR2 YYDKDF (reference sequence). V lost 1 base and J lost 4; bases outside the gene matches: 2. The CDR3 loop spans 14 amino acids. CDR3 DNA: TGTGCCACCAGCAGAGGCAGGGGGCCAGAGACCCAGTACTTC. It codes for CATSRGRGPETQYF.

This clonotype showed up just a few times. J is TRBJ1-1 and V is TRBV6-2 or TRBV6-3; D perhaps matches TRBD1 (5 bases). The CDR3 spans 15 residues. The germline gives CDR1 MNHEY, CDR2 SVGEGT. Trimming left V 5 bases short and J 6 bases short, with 19 bases between. In DNA, the CDR3 is TGTGCCAGCAGTGCTACGGGGGGAACTGTGTCTGAAGCTTTCTTT. It encodes CASSATGGTVSEAFF.

This clonotype occurred a few times. This chain joins TRBV21-1 and TRBJ2-7; the DNA was not compared with TRBD1, the D call given in the table. TRBV21-1 is noted as a pseudogene. The CDR3 spans 15 residues. The CDR3 DNA follows: TGTGCCAGCAGCGGCCCCGACAGGGGCTTCTACGAGCAGTACTTC. Amino acids: CASSGPDRGFYEQYF.

The V call is TRBV4-1, the J call TRBJ1-2; 8 positions agree with TRBD1. Germline lookup yields CDR1 MGHRA and CDR2 YSYEKL. The V and J ends lost 1 base and 4 bases, in that order; junction bases with no gene match: 2. This CDR3 is built from 14 residues. CDR3 nucleotide sequence: TGCGCCAGCAGCCAAGCAGGGGGCTCCTATGGCTACACCTTC. Amino acids: CASSQAGGSYGYTF.

The V call is TRBV5-1, the J call TRBJ2-5; TRBD2 matches 8 bases. The J call may be incorrect, as the DNA end agrees better with TRBJ2-1. Germline CDR1 and CDR2: SGHRS and YFSETQ. The CDR3 has 15 amino acids. Written as DNA, the CDR3 is TGCGCCAGCAGCTTGGTAGCGGGATCATCCAATGAGCAGTTCTTC. It translates to CASSLVAGSSNEQFF.

This clonotype was picked up many times. This chain connects TRBV7-9 to TRBJ1-2, with TRBD1 matching over 11 bases. The CDR3 has 14 amino acids. The germline gives CDR1 SEHNR, CDR2 FQNEAQ (reference sequence). Trimming removed 5 bases from V and 3 bases from J; junction bases left unmatched: 2. CDR3 DNA: TGTGCCAGCAGCGGGACAGGGGGAGACTATGGCTACACCTTC. Protein product: CASSGTGGDYGYTF.

This clonotype has only a few counts. The chain couples TRBV21-1 to TRBJ2-7. TRBV21-1 is marked as a pseudogene. This CDR3 comprises 15 residues. In DNA form, the CDR3 reads TGTGCCAGCAGCAAAGGGTGCGGGAGGTCCTACGAGCAGTACGTC. Protein: CASSKGCGRSYEQYV.

About this clonotype: A read error may account for a junction end that differs from germline. The chain couples TRBV4-2 to TRBJ1-1; 7 positions match TRBD1. CDR3 length: 15 residues. CDR1 is LGHNA and CDR2 is YNFKEQ in the germline V gene. CDR3 in amino acids: CASSQPTGEISEASF. The CDR3, as DNA: TGTGCCAGCAGCCAACCTACAGGGGAAATCTCTGAAGCTTCCTTT.

In its sample, this clonotype was seen a few times. This rearrangement joins TRBV9 to TRBJ2-3, with TRBD2 matching over 9 bases. Germline V lookup: CDR1 SGDLS, CDR2 YYNGEE. The CDR3 is 16 amino acids. The trim removed 3 bases at V and 3 bases at J, leaving 8 bases unmatched. CDR3 nucleotides: TGTGCCAGCAGCGCTGAGGGTAGCGGGAGTACAGATACGCAGTATTTT. It encodes CASSAEGSGSTDTQYF.

The chain employs TRBV20-1 and TRBJ2-7; 8 positions match TRBD1. Germline V lookup: CDR1 DFQATT, CDR2 SNEGSKA (reference sequence). The CDR3 is 13 amino acids. The trim removed 3 bases at V and 2 bases at J, leaving 3 bases unmatched. CDR3 nucleotides: TGCAGTGCTAGCCAGGGGGCGGCCTACGAGCAGTACTTC. It codes for CSASQGAAYEQYF.

V and J are TRBV4-3 and TRBJ2-1; possible D gene TRBD1, 5 bases. Trimming left V 0 bases short and J 12 bases short, with 12 bases between. CDR1 is LGHNA, CDR2 YSLEER, per germline. The length of the CDR3 is 13 residues. The CDR3 loop is CASSQDRQGGQFF. Here the CDR3 DNA reads TGCGCCAGCAGCCAAGATCGGCAGGGCGGGCAGTTCTTC.

This clonotype was counted a few times. The chain joins TRBV10-2 to TRBJ2-5; TRBD2 aligns across 11 bases. The J call may be faulty, since TRBJ2-7 better matches the DNA end. Germline-derived CDR1 and CDR2 are WSHSY and SAAADI. This CDR3 is built from 15 residues. CDR3 DNA: TGCGCCAGCAGTGAACTAGCGGGAGCTGGGTACGAGCAGTACTTC. It yields the protein CASSELAGAGYEQYF.